This TCR beta chain came from a study of T cells in women clearing cervical HPV infection. On the study more broadly: Controls were women whose single incident HPV16 infection cleared within 12 months without precancer or cancer. Controls gave blood once infection was undetectable; cases at lesion identification.

Study conclusions and caveats: TRBV6-7 abundance was lower in cases than controls (roughly 0.11% versus 0.16%).

Genomic DNA, averaging roughly 1,200 ng per sample, yielded TCR beta CDR3 via immunoSEQ. Using immunoSEQ multiplex PCR, the repertoire was profiled, and TCRdb retains in-frame clones only, with some absent. The table for this sample gives some 30,000 clones. With respect to this clone: Antigen: not known. The read stops 3 residues short of the end of the CDR3; the missing end is completed from the germline J gene.

Germline lookup yields CDR1 DFQATT and CDR2 SNEGSKA (reference sequence). This CDR3 comprises 17 residues. The V gene end was trimmed by 4 bases and the J gene end by 6 bases; junction bases not matched to a gene: 18. The sequence came from a woman aged 18 to 69 with a cervical HPV16 infection that either progressed to CIN3+ or cleared (not recorded which). Material: blood buffy coat. This rearrangement joins TRBV20-1 to TRBJ2-3; 8 bases fit TRBD2. The CDR3 here is CSAMTLWRETGGDTQYF. The DNA read from the CDR3 is TGCAGTGCTATGACTCTTTGGAGGGAGACGGGGGGGGATACG.